This is a list of T cell receptor beta chains from one sample in a study of blood T cell repertoires in COVID-19. Method: immunoSEQ multiplex PCR; TCRdb's copy keeps in-frame clones and lacks some. The sample lists roughly 43,000 clones; roughly 88% were seen once. Input material: peripheral blood. Receptors were obtained from a human donor in a cohort sampled during active COVID-19. The CDR3 runs from the conserved cysteine through the conserved F or W. The order of the fields is D gene, V gene, clone size, J gene, CDR3 DNA, CDR3 protein. The D gene is left open where the match is weak. Only part of the rows carry a size: once, few, many, or a class if the clone is expanded.

D gene: TRBD2
V gene: TRBV2
clone size: NA
J gene: TRBJ2-1
CDR3 DNA: TGTGCCAGCAGTTCCGGGACTAGCGGGGGGTTTTACAATGAGCAGTTCTTC
CDR3 protein: CASSSGTSGGFYNEQFF

D gene: TRBD1
V gene: TRBV19
clone size: NA
J gene: TRBJ2-3
CDR3 DNA: TGTGCCAGTAGTACCGGTAGGACAGGGACCATCACAGATACGCAGTATTTT
CDR3 protein: CASSTGRTGTITDTQYF

D gene: NA
V gene: TRBV6-5
clone size: NA
J gene: TRBJ1-2
CDR3 DNA: TGTGCCAGCGCCCAGGGGAGGGGGAACTATGGCTACACCTTC
CDR3 protein: CASAQGRGNYGYTF

D gene: NA
V gene: TRBV10-2
clone size: NA
J gene: TRBJ1-5
CDR3 DNA: TGCGCCAGCAGTCCCCCCTCAGGGCAGCCCCAGCATTTT
CDR3 protein: CASSPPSGQPQHF

D gene: NA
V gene: TRBV6-5
clone size: NA
J gene: TRBJ1-6
CDR3 DNA: TGTGCCAGCAGCCTAGACGCGAACCGGGGTTCACCCCTCCACTTT
CDR3 protein: CASSLDANRGSPLHF

D gene: TRBD1
V gene: TRBV5-1
clone size: NA
J gene: TRBJ2-3
CDR3 DNA: TGCGCCAGCAGCTTGGGGACAGGTCCCCACACAGATACGCAGTATTTT
CDR3 protein: CASSLGTGPHTDTQYF

D gene: TRBD1
V gene: TRBV28
clone size: few
J gene: TRBJ1-1
CDR3 DNA: TGTGCCAGCCCCCCTGGGACAGGGGAACCCTGGAACACTGAAGCTTTCTTT
CDR3 protein: CASPPGTGEPWNTEAFF

D gene: TRBD2
V gene: TRBV5-1
clone size: once
J gene: TRBJ2-5
CDR3 DNA: TGCGCCAGCAGCTTGCAGCGGGGGGCCATCCAAGAGACCCAGTACTTC
CDR3 protein: CASSLQRGAIQETQYF

D gene: NA
V gene: TRBV5-5
clone size: NA
J gene: TRBJ2-2
CDR3 DNA: TGTGCCAGCAGCTCAGGGTGGGGCACCGGGGAGCTGTTTTTT
CDR3 protein: CASSSGWGTGELFF

D gene: TRBD2
V gene: TRBV29-1
clone size: NA
J gene: TRBJ2-7
CDR3 DNA: TGCAGCGTTGAAAACGTGGGGGGGTTCTCCTACGAGCAGTACTTC
CDR3 protein: CSVENVGGFSYEQYF

D gene: TRBD2
V gene: TRBV7-6
clone size: NA
J gene: TRBJ2-3
CDR3 DNA: TGTGCCAGCAGCTTCGCGGGGGGGCAAGATACGCAGTATTTT
CDR3 protein: CASSFAGGQDTQYF

D gene: NA
V gene: TRBV28
clone size: few
J gene: TRBJ2-7
CDR3 DNA: TGTGCCAGCAGTTTAACCGGGTCTTTTTACGAGCAGTACTTC
CDR3 protein: CASSLTGSFYEQYF

D gene: TRBD2
V gene: TRBV7-2
clone size: once
J gene: TRBJ2-5
CDR3 DNA: TGTGCCAGCAGCCCCCGGACTAGCGAGGGGACCCAGTACTTC
CDR3 protein: CASSPRTSEGTQYF

D gene: NA
V gene: TRBV3-1/TRBV3-2
clone size: once
J gene: TRBJ2-5
CDR3 DNA: TGTGCCAGCAGCCAAGCTCAGTACAGACAAGAGACCCAGTACTTC
CDR3 protein: CASSQAQYRQETQYF

D gene: NA
V gene: TRBV9
clone size: NA
J gene: TRBJ1-1
CDR3 DNA: TGTGCCAGCAGCTTGTGGGGCAGCATGAACACTGAAGCTTTCTTT
CDR3 protein: CASSLWGSMNTEAFF

D gene: NA
V gene: TRBV6-2/TRBV6-3
clone size: NA
J gene: TRBJ1-2
CDR3 DNA: TGTGCCAGCAGTTACTCGGCAGGGCCAATTTCTGGCTACACCTTC
CDR3 protein: CASSYSAGPISGYTF

D gene: TRBD2
V gene: TRBV11-2
clone size: NA
J gene: TRBJ2-1
CDR3 DNA: TGTGCCAGCAGCTACAGCGGGGGACCCTTGAATGAGCAGTTCTTC
CDR3 protein: CASSYSGGPLNEQFF

D gene: NA
V gene: TRBV28
clone size: NA
J gene: TRBJ1-5
CDR3 DNA: TGTGCCAGCAGTTCCCGCCGGACAAGAAATCAGCCCCAGCATTTT
CDR3 protein: CASSSRRTRNQPQHF

D gene: TRBD1
V gene: TRBV29-1
clone size: NA
J gene: TRBJ1-2
CDR3 DNA: TGCAGCGTTGAAGGGGACAGGGTCGACTATGGCTACACCTTC
CDR3 protein: CSVEGDRVDYGYTF

D gene: NA
V gene: TRBV19
clone size: NA
J gene: TRBJ1-5
CDR3 DNA: TGTGCCAGTAGGTCCGGCAATCAGCCCCAGCATTTT
CDR3 protein: CASRSGNQPQHF

D gene: NA
V gene: TRBV7-8
clone size: once
J gene: TRBJ2-7
CDR3 DNA: TGTGCCAGCAGCTTATATCAGCGTATGAGCTCCTACGAGCAGTACTTC
CDR3 protein: CASSLYQRMSSYEQYF

D gene: NA
V gene: TRBV30
clone size: NA
J gene: TRBJ1-6
CDR3 DNA: TGTGCCTGGAGTGTACGGGAAAATTCACCCCTCCACTTT
CDR3 protein: CAWSVRENSPLHF

D gene: NA
V gene: TRBV7-8
clone size: NA
J gene: TRBJ2-7
CDR3 DNA: TGTGCCAGCAGCCCCAGGGCATCCTACGAGCAGTACTTC
CDR3 protein: CASSPRASYEQYF

D gene: NA
V gene: TRBV28
clone size: NA
J gene: TRBJ2-6
CDR3 DNA: TGTGCCAGCCAGGGGGGCTCATTCCTCTCGGCCAACGTCCTGACTTTC
CDR3 protein: CASQGGSFLSANVLTF

D gene: NA
V gene: TRBV29-1
clone size: NA
J gene: TRBJ2-7
CDR3 DNA: TGCAGCGCCGGAGACAGGTCTGCCAACGAGCAGTACTTC
CDR3 protein: CSAGDRSANEQYF

D gene: TRBD2
V gene: TRBV6-5
clone size: NA
J gene: TRBJ2-5
CDR3 DNA: TGTGCCAGCAGTTACTCTAGCGGGGGGCCTTGGGAGACCCAGTACTTC
CDR3 protein: CASSYSSGGPWETQYF

D gene: NA
V gene: TRBV2
clone size: once
J gene: TRBJ1-4
CDR3 DNA: TGTGCCAGCAGAGCCGGGACAAGGACGACAACTAATGAAAAACTGTTTTTT
CDR3 protein: CASRAGTRTTTNEKLFF

D gene: TRBD2
V gene: TRBV2
clone size: NA
J gene: TRBJ2-5
CDR3 DNA: TGTGCCACCCGAGCGGGGGAGACCCAGTACTTC
CDR3 protein: CATRAGETQYF

D gene: NA
V gene: TRBV5-1
clone size: NA
J gene: TRBJ2-2
CDR3 DNA: TGCGCCAGCAGCTCACAAACTCGGGACACCGGGGAGCTGTTTTTT
CDR3 protein: CASSSQTRDTGELFF

D gene: TRBD2
V gene: TRBV7-2
clone size: few
J gene: TRBJ2-5
CDR3 DNA: TGTGCCAGCAGCCCCCGGGCCCCTAGCGGGGGAGAGACCCAGTACTTC
CDR3 protein: CASSPRAPSGGETQYF

D gene: NA
V gene: TRBV12-3/TRBV12-4
clone size: few
J gene: TRBJ1-2
CDR3 DNA: TGTGCCAGCAGTTTAGACACGCGGGGCGGCTACACCTTC
CDR3 protein: CASSLDTRGGYTF